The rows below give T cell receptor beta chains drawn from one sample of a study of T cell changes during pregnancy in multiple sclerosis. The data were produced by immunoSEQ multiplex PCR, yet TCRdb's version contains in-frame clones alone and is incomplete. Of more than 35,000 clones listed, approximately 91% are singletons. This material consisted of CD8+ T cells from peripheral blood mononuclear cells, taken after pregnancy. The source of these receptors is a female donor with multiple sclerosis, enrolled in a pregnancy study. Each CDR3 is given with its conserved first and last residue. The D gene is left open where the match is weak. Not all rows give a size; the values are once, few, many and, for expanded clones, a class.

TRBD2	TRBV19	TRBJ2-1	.	CASSIVSSGNYNEQFF	TGTGCCAGTAGTATAGTCTCTAGCGGGAACTACAATGAGCAGTTCTTC
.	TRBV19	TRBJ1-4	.	CASSERTAQGEKLFF	TGTGCCAGTAGTGAACGGACGGCGCAGGGTGAAAAACTGTTTTTT
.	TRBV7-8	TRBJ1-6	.	CASSLAPISGIYNSPLHF	TGTGCCAGCAGCCTAGCCCCAATTTCAGGAATTTATAATTCACCCCTCCACTTT
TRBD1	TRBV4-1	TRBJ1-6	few	CASSQGTGTLGSPLHF	TGCGCCAGCAGCCAAGGGACAGGCACCCTGGGTTCACCCCTCCACTTT
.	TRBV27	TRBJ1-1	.	CASSPPGQNTEAFF	TGTGCCAGCAGTCCCCCAGGGCAAAACACTGAAGCTTTCTTT
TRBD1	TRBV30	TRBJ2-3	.	CAWSVSRQGALDTQYF	TGTGCCTGGAGTGTATCTCGACAGGGGGCTCTAGATACGCAGTATTTT
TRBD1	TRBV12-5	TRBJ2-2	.	CASGLVLRGLQGNTGELFF	TGTGCTAGTGGTTTGGTACTGAGGGGGCTGCAGGGAAACACCGGGGAGCTGTTTTTT
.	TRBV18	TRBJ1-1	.	CASPQGTEAFF	TGTGCCAGCCCTCAGGGTACTGAAGCTTTCTTT
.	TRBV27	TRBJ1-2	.	CASSLQGSYGYTF	TGTGCCAGCAGTTTACAGGGGTCCTATGGCTACACCTTC
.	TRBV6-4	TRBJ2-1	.	CASSEGGRSEQFF	TGTGCCAGCAGTGAAGGAGGTAGAAGTGAGCAGTTCTTC
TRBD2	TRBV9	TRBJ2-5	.	CASSKGLGGETQYF	TGTGCCAGCAGCAAGGGACTAGGGGGGGAGACCCAGTACTTC
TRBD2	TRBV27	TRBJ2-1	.	CASSRLRALAGVGEQFF	TGTGCCAGCAGCCGACTAAGAGCGCTAGCGGGAGTGGGTGAGCAGTTCTTC
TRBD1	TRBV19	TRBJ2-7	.	CASSLRTGGGEQYF	TGTGCCAGTTCACTCCGGACAGGGGGAGGCGAGCAGTACTTC
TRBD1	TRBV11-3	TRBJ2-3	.	CASSSGQDDTQYF	TGTGCCAGCAGCTCGGGACAGGACGATACGCAGTATTTT